The clone carrying this T cell receptor beta chain was observed many times. This sample was included in a study of T cells in Graves' hyperthyroidism and ophthalmopathy. The patients, who ranged from 18 to 65 in age, presented with newly diagnosed hyperthyroidism lasting under 2 months. Uncontrolled infection, other autoimmune disease, pregnancy and lactation each barred patients from inclusion. Authors of the study amplified TCR beta CDR3 regions from RNA transcripts. A set of HTBI primers served as the primers for a first-round RT-PCR of the TCR CDR3. One entry per CDR3 protein results from TCRdb running MiXCR on the multiplex PCR reads. Of 90,000 to 120,000 distinct CDR3 sequences listed, roughly 15% are singletons. Germline lookup yields CDR1 LGHDT and CDR2 YNNKEL (reference sequence). V shed 1 base and J shed 8 bases, with 9 bases lying between them. The CDR3 sequence is 13 residues long.

This TCR was sampled from a woman aged 50 to 60 with Graves' hyperthyroidism. This chain connects TRBV3-1 to TRBJ2-1; D is unresolved. Sequenced material: blood. CDR3 amino acids: CASSQAGLDEQFF. In DNA, the CDR3 is TGTGCCAGCAGCCAAGCTGGTCTGGATGAGCAGTTCTTC.